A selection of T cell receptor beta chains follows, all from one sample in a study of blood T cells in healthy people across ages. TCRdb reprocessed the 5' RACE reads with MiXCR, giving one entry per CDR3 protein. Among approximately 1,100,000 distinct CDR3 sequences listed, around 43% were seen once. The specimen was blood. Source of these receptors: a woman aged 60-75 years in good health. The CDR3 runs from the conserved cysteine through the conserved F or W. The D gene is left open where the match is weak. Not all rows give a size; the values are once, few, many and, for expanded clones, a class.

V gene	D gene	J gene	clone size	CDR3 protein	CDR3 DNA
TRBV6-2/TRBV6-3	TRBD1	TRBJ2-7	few	CASSYPSNRGYSYEQYF	TGTGCCAGCAGTTATCCCTCGAACAGGGGATATTCCTACGAGCAGTACTTC
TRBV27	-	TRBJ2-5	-	CASSLWQGAQETQYF	TGTGCCAGCAGTTTATGGCAGGGAGCACAAGAGACCCAGTACTTC
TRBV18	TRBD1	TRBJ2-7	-	CASSQQVKGATYEQYF	TGTGCCAGCTCACAACAGGTGAAGGGGGCCACTTACGAGCAGTACTTC
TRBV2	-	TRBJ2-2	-	CASRGVTGELFF	TGTGCCAGCAGGGGCGTCACCGGGGAGCTGTTTTTT
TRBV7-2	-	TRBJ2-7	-	CASRRLAYEQYF	TGTGCCAGCAGACGGTTGGCCTACGAGCAGTACTTC
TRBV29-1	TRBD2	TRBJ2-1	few	CSVGLAGEQFF	TGCAGCGTGGGACTAGCGGGAGAGCAGTTCTTC
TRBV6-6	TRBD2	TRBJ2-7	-	CASSTGTSGRQYF	TGTGCCAGCAGCACCGGGACTAGCGGGAGACAGTACTTC
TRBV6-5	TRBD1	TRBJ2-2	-	CASSYRTGDRGELFF	TGTGCCAGCAGTTACAGGACAGGGGACCGAGGGGAGCTGTTTTTT
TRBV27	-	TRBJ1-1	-	CASSRRVGGTEAFF	TGTGCCAGCTCCCGCCGAGTAGGAGGCACTGAAGCTTTCTTT
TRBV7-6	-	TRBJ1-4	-	CASSLDGAQNEKLFF	TGTGCCAGCAGCTTAGATGGGGCACAAAATGAAAAACTGTTTTTT
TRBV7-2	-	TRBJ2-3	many	CASSSPPTDTQYF	TGTGCCAGCAGCTCCCCTCCCACAGATACGCAGTATTTT
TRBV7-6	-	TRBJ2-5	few	CASSSKYRRETQYF	TGTGCCAGCAGCTCCAAGTATCGAAGAGAGACCCAGTACTTC
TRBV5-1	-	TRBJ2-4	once	CASSLVSGATLENIQYF	TGCGCCAGCAGCTTAGTTAGCGGAGCCACATTGGAAAACATTCAGTACTTC
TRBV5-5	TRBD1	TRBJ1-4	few	CASSQGQGRLEKLFF	TGTGCCAGCAGCCAGGGACAGGGGCGCTTGGAAAAACTGTTTTTT
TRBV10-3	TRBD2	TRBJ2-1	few	CAISAAGTSGRASGQFF	TGTGCCATCAGTGCCGCCGGGACTAGCGGGAGGGCCAGTGGGCAGTTCTTC
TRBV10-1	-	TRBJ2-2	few	CASSGWTKGAGELFF	TGCGCCAGCTCCGGCTGGACCAAAGGAGCCGGGGAGCTGTTTTTT
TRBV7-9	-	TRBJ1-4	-	CASSLDRAEKLFF	TGTGCCAGCAGCTTAGACAGGGCTGAAAAACTGTTTTTT
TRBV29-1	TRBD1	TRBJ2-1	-	CSVPPGTVNYNEQFF	TGCAGCGTTCCCCCCGGGACAGTAAACTACAATGAGCAGTTCTTC
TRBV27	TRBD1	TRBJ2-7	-	CASSLEQGGSYEQYF	TGTGCCAGCAGTCTTGAACAGGGGGGCTCCTACGAGCAGTACTTC
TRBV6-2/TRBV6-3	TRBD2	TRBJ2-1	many	CASRGTSGYNEQFF	TGTGCCAGCAGAGGGACTAGCGGCTACAATGAGCAGTTCTTC
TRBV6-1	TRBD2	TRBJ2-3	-	CASSAWTSGADTQYF	TGTGCCAGCAGTGCCTGGACTAGCGGGGCAGATACGCAGTATTTT
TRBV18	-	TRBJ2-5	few	CASSPPYETQYF	TGTGCCAGCTCACCACCGTACGAGACCCAGTACTTC
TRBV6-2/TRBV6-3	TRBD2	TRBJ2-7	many	CASRTTSPGLEQYF	TGTGCCAGCAGGACGACTAGCCCCGGTCTCGAGCAGTACTTC
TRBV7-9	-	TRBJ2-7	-	CASSFQTANYEQYF	TGTGCCAGCAGCTTCCAGACAGCCAACTACGAGCAGTACTTC
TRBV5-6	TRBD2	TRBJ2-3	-	CASSGTLAAITNTQYF	TGTGCCAGCAGCGGGACCCTAGCGGCCATCACAAATACGCAGTATTTT
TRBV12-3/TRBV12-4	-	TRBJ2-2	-	CASGGGELFF	TGTGCCAGTGGGGGGGGGGAGCTGTTTTTT
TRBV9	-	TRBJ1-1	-	CASSPTGRVNTEAFF	TGTGCCAGCAGCCCAACGGGACGGGTGAACACTGAAGCTTTCTTT
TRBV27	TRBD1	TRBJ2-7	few	CASSLTQGARNEQYF	TGTGCCAGCAGTTTAACTCAGGGGGCTCGCAACGAGCAGTACTTC
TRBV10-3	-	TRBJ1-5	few	CAISASRDNQPQHF	TGTGCCATCAGTGCTAGTAGGGACAATCAGCCCCAGCATTTT
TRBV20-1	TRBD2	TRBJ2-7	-	CSARDGNGLAAQQQYF	TGCAGTGCTAGAGATGGAAATGGACTAGCGGCGCAGCAGCAGTACTTC
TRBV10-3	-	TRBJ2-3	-	CAISGWGLTDTQYF	TGTGCCATCAGTGGGTGGGGTCTCACAGATACGCAGTATTTT
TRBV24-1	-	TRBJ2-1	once	CATSGEQFF	TGTGCCACCAGTGGAGAGCAGTTCTTC
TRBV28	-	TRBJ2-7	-	CASSYDRARSYEQYF	TGTGCCAGCAGTTATGACCGTGCTAGGTCCTACGAGCAGTACTTC
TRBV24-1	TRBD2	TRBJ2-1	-	CATSDFLSPKGGGKNEQFF	TGTGCCACCAGTGATTTTTTATCGCCAAAGGGCGGGGGGAAGAATGAGCAGTTCTTC
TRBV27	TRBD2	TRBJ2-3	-	CASKITSGSADTQYF	TGTGCCAGCAAAATAACTAGCGGGAGTGCAGATACGCAGTATTTT
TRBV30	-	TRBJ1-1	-	CAWRRMAGTEAFF	TGTGCCTGGAGACGCATGGCCGGCACTGAAGCTTTCTTT
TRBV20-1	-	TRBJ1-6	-	CSAMGANNSPLHF	TGCAGTGCTATGGGGGCTAATAATTCACCCCTCCACTTT
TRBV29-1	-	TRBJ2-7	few	CSVSSGTDSYEQYF	TGCAGCGTTTCCTCCGGGACGGACTCCTACGAGCAGTACTTC
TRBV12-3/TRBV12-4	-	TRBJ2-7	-	CASSYRQGSYEQYF	TGTGCCAGCAGTTATCGGCAGGGGTCCTACGAGCAGTACTTC